This T cell receptor beta chain was obtained from a study of blood T cell repertoires in COVID-19. Profiling relied on immunoSEQ multiplex PCR, and the TCRdb table lists in-frame clones only, not all of them. The sample carries about 330,000 clones, 88% recorded once. Germline CDR1 reads SGHNT; CDR2 reads YENEEA. The CDR3 contains 20 residues. V was clipped by 4 bases and J by 1 base; unmatched bases: 13. Sequenced material: peripheral blood. The chain uses TRBV11-3 and TRBJ2-3, with 14 bases fitting TRBD2. The TCR was taken from a woman aged 45-59 years with active or convalescent COVID-19. CDR3 nucleotides: TGTGCCAGCAGCTCTAACACCCCGGGACTAGCGGGAGAGGGCACAGATACGCAGTATTTT. Its protein product is CASSSNTPGLAGEGTDTQYF.